The rows below give T cell receptor beta chains drawn from one sample of a study of blood T cell repertoires in COVID-19. Generated by immunoSEQ multiplex PCR, the TCRdb table keeps only in-frame clones and is missing some. The sample records under 60,000 clones, 85% being singletons. Input material: peripheral blood. The receptors derive from a human donor in a cohort sampled during active COVID-19. Both conserved end residues are part of each CDR3. D genes are given only for firm matches. Not all rows give a size; the values are once, few, many and, for expanded clones, a class.

V,size,J,D,CDR3,DNA
TRBV5-1,-,TRBJ1-1,TRBD1,CASSPAGTGGYTEAFF,TGCGCCAGCAGCCCAGCCGGGACAGGGGGGTACACTGAAGCTTTCTTT
TRBV6-5,-,TRBJ2-2,TRBD1,CASNRDRGTTGELFF,TGTGCCAGCAATAGGGACAGGGGGACCACCGGGGAGCTGTTTTTT
TRBV10-1,-,TRBJ1-5,-,CASWRVGQPQHF,TGCGCCAGTTGGAGGGTAGGGCAGCCCCAGCATTTT
TRBV10-3,-,TRBJ2-7,TRBD2,CAIAGTSGSSGNEQYF,TGTGCCATCGCCGGGACTAGCGGGAGTTCTGGAAACGAGCAGTACTTC
TRBV28,-,TRBJ2-7,-,CASSPNDWTPYEQYF,TGTGCCAGCAGTCCGAACGACTGGACACCCTACGAGCAGTACTTC
TRBV19,-,TRBJ2-5,TRBD1,CASSMTGDETQYF,TGTGCCAGTAGTATGACAGGGGATGAGACCCAGTACTTC
TRBV15,-,TRBJ2-7,TRBD2,CATSREPGGLYEQYF,TGTGCCACCAGCAGAGAACCGGGAGGCCTCTACGAGCAGTACTTC
TRBV3-1/TRBV3-2,-,TRBJ2-5,-,CASSQDATRETQYF,TGTGCCAGCAGCCAAGATGCCACCCGGGAGACCCAGTACTTC
TRBV7-8,once,TRBJ2-1,TRBD2,CASNGLADYNEQFF,TGTGCCAGCAACGGACTAGCGGATTACAATGAGCAGTTCTTC
TRBV2,-,TRBJ2-7,-,CASSPGIYEQYF,TGTGCCAGCAGTCCCGGGATCTACGAGCAGTACTTC
TRBV12-3/TRBV12-4,-,TRBJ1-1,-,CASSLKGQTEAFF,TGTGCCAGCAGTTTAAAAGGACAGACTGAAGCTTTCTTT
TRBV25-1,-,TRBJ2-3,-,CASSPHDRGASTDTQYF,TGTGCCAGCAGTCCCCACGACCGGGGGGCTAGCACAGATACGCAGTATTTT
TRBV9,-,TRBJ2-1,TRBD2,CASSATGTSVNNEQFF,TGTGCCAGCAGCGCCACCGGGACTAGCGTGAACAATGAGCAGTTCTTC
TRBV19,-,TRBJ2-7,TRBD1,CASRPRTGVEGEQYF,TGTGCCAGTAGGCCAAGGACAGGGGTCGAGGGGGAGCAGTACTTC
TRBV25-1,-,TRBJ2-1,-,CASSILDSHEQFF,TGTGCCAGCAGTATACTAGATTCCCATGAGCAGTTCTTC
TRBV11-2,once,TRBJ2-2,TRBD1,CASSRWDRVSTGELFF,TGTGCCAGCAGCCGCTGGGACAGGGTAAGCACCGGGGAGCTGTTTTTT
TRBV2,-,TRBJ2-3,TRBD2,CASSEEAGGITDTQYF,TGTGCCAGCAGTGAAGAAGCGGGAGGGATCACAGATACGCAGTATTTT
TRBV6-5,-,TRBJ1-4,-,CASSYSGAPANEKLFF,TGTGCCAGCAGTTACAGCGGGGCTCCGGCTAATGAAAAACTGTTTTTT
TRBV7-2,-,TRBJ1-5,-,CASSLDTSSNQPQHF,TGTGCCAGCAGTCTCGACACAAGTAGCAATCAGCCCCAGCATTTT
TRBV7-6,-,TRBJ2-1,TRBD2,CASSLIAGGYNEQFF,TGTGCCAGCAGCCTTATAGCGGGAGGCTACAATGAGCAGTTCTTC
TRBV27,-,TRBJ2-2,TRBD2,CASSLKGRTSGVTGELFF,TGTGCCAGCAGTTTAAAGGGTAGGACTAGCGGGGTCACCGGGGAGCTGTTTTTT
TRBV19,-,TRBJ1-2,TRBD1,CASNGDRWYPSNYGYTF,TGTGCCAGTAACGGGGACAGGTGGTACCCCTCTAACTATGGCTACACCTTC
TRBV18,-,TRBJ2-7,TRBD1,CASSRPGTGSDEQYF,TGTGCCAGCTCGCGTCCCGGGACAGGGTCCGACGAGCAGTACTTC
TRBV5-1,-,TRBJ2-1,TRBD2,CASSLGGLNEQFF,TGCGCCAGCAGCTTGGGGGGACTAAATGAGCAGTTCTTC
TRBV4-1,-,TRBJ2-5,TRBD2,CASSQDHGLVVETQYF,TGCGCCAGCAGCCAAGATCACGGACTAGTAGTGGAGACCCAGTACTTC
TRBV28,-,TRBJ1-3,TRBD1,CASSSPGTGLRNTIYF,TGTGCCAGCAGTTCGCCGGGGACAGGGTTACGAAACACCATATATTTT
TRBV19,-,TRBJ2-1,TRBD1,CASSPGTGYLNEQFF,TGTGCCAGTAGTCCCGGGACAGGGTATCTTAATGAGCAGTTCTTC
TRBV3-1/TRBV3-2,-,TRBJ1-2,-,CASSDLGRVGGYTF,TGTGCCAGCAGCGACTTAGGCAGGGTGGGAGGCTACACCTTC
TRBV10-3,once,TRBJ2-2,TRBD2,CAISDSTSGRAGELFF,TGTGCCATCAGTGACAGTACTAGCGGGAGGGCTGGGGAGCTGTTTTTT
TRBV7-7,-,TRBJ2-1,TRBD2,CASSSGGSPYNEQFF,TGTGCTAGCAGCTCGGGCGGGAGCCCCTACAATGAGCAGTTCTTC
TRBV6-5,-,TRBJ2-7,TRBD2,CASSRLAGGSGEQYF,TGTGCCAGCAGCCGATTAGCGGGAGGGAGCGGCGAGCAGTACTTC
TRBV2,-,TRBJ2-3,TRBD1,CASIWGQGPTDTQYF,TGTGCCAGCATATGGGGACAGGGCCCCACAGATACGCAGTATTTT
TRBV2,-,TRBJ2-1,-,CASSELAGEQFF,TGTGCCAGCAGTGAACTAGCCGGGGAGCAGTTCTTC
TRBV2,-,TRBJ2-7,-,CASREGSTYYEQYF,TGTGCCAGCAGGGAGGGATCGACTTACTACGAGCAGTACTTC
TRBV11-2,-,TRBJ2-1,-,CASSKVRGLYNEQFF,TGTGCCAGCAGCAAAGTTCGGGGTCTATACAATGAGCAGTTCTTC
TRBV30,-,TRBJ1-6,TRBD1,CACRDSHSPLHF,TGTGCCTGCCGGGACAGTCATTCACCCCTCCACTTT
TRBV7-2,-,TRBJ2-7,-,CASSPGHYEQYF,TGTGCCAGCAGCCCAGGACACTACGAGCAGTACTTC
TRBV5-1,-,TRBJ2-3,TRBD1,CASSPVPPGQGYTQYF,TGCGCCAGCAGCCCCGTTCCTCCGGGACAGGGGTATACGCAGTATTTT
TRBV29-1,-,TRBJ2-7,-,CSVVFPGQNYEQYF,TGCAGCGTTGTTTTCCCTGGCCAGAACTACGAGCAGTACTTC
TRBV18,-,TRBJ1-1,-,CASSGTRGVAEAFF,TGTGCCAGCTCAGGAACCAGGGGAGTGGCTGAAGCTTTCTTT
TRBV30,-,TRBJ1-1,TRBD1,CAWSPWDRGLEDTEAFF,TGTGCCTGGAGTCCCTGGGACAGGGGCCTAGAGGATACTGAAGCTTTCTTT
TRBV5-4,-,TRBJ2-7,TRBD1,CASSPRDRREQYF,TGTGCCAGCAGCCCACGGGACAGGCGGGAGCAGTACTTC
TRBV19,-,TRBJ1-4,-,CASSMEGREKLFF,TGTGCCAGTAGTATGGAGGGACGGGAAAAACTGTTTTTT
TRBV15,-,TRBJ2-7,TRBD2,CATSRELAASGEQYF,TGTGCCACCAGCAGAGAACTAGCGGCCTCCGGCGAGCAGTACTTC
TRBV2,-,TRBJ2-7,TRBD2,CASRPGLAVSSSYEQYF,TGTGCCAGCAGGCCCGGACTAGCGGTCTCCAGCTCCTACGAGCAGTACTTC
TRBV2,-,TRBJ1-2,-,CASSAAGYPGYTF,TGTGCCAGCAGTGCTGCAGGGTACCCTGGCTACACCTTC
TRBV29-1,medium-sized,TRBJ2-7,TRBD2,CSVEGLAGYEQYF,TGCAGCGTTGAAGGCCTAGCGGGCTACGAGCAGTACTTC
TRBV28,-,TRBJ1-2,-,CASSFTVGYTF,TGTGCCAGCAGTTTCACGGTGGGCTACACCTTC
TRBV19,-,TRBJ1-2,-,CASSGRVGHGYTF,TGTGCCAGCTCCGGACGGGTGGGGCATGGCTACACCTTC
TRBV2,-,TRBJ2-2,TRBD2,CASSPGLAGDGELFF,TGTGCCAGCAGCCCAGGACTAGCGGGAGACGGGGAGCTGTTTTTT
TRBV19,once,TRBJ2-1,TRBD1,CASSILWTGAGNEQFF,TGTGCCAGTAGTATCTTATGGACAGGGGCTGGCAATGAGCAGTTCTTC
TRBV19,-,TRBJ2-1,TRBD2,CASSSPGLAYNEQFF,TGTGCCAGTAGCTCCCCGGGACTAGCTTACAATGAGCAGTTCTTC
TRBV2,-,TRBJ2-7,TRBD2,CASSVTSVTYEQYF,TGTGCCAGCAGTGTAACTAGCGTAACCTACGAGCAGTACTTC
TRBV6-4,once,TRBJ2-1,TRBD2,CASSVTSGSGYNEQFF,TGTGCCAGCAGTGTGACTAGCGGGAGTGGCTACAATGAGCAGTTCTTC